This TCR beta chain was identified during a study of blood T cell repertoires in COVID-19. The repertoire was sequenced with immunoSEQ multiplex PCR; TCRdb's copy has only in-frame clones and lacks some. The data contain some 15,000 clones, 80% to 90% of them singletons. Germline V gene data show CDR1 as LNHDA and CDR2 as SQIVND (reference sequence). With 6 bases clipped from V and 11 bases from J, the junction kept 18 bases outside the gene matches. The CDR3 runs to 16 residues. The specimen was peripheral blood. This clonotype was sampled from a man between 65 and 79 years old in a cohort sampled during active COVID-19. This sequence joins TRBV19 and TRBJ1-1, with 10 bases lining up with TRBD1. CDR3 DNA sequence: TGTGCCAGTAGCCCCTTGGGGGACAGGGGTGGGAAGAGTGCTTTCTTT. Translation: CASSPLGDRGGKSAFF.